Listed here is a single TCR beta chain. This sample is drawn from a study of technical replicates of blood from several donors. Repertoires were generated with immunoSEQ multiplex PCR, while TCRdb's copy carries only in-frame clones and drops some. The sample holds around 100,000 clones, approximately 95% seen once. The ends lost 3 bases at V and 1 base at J; junction bases unmatched: 2. Germline lookup yields CDR1 SGHNT and CDR2 YYREEE (reference sequence). The length of the CDR3 is 14 residues. Sequenced material: T cells isolated from PBMCs. The clonotype was recovered from a human donor in good health. This chain links TRBV5-4 with TRBJ2-3, with 7 bases that match TRBD2. The CDR3 is CASSWLAGTDTQYF. The CDR3 DNA sequence: TGTGCCAGCAGCTGGCTAGCGGGCACAGATACGCAGTATTTT.